These 3 T cell receptor beta chains originate from one sample sequenced in a study of T cells after yellow fever vaccination. TCRdb called the 5' RACE reads again in MiXCR, with one record for every CDR3 protein. The sample carries around 500,000 distinct CDR3 sequences, about a fifth recorded once. Sequences were derived from PBMCs, sampled less than 25 days after the first yellow fever vaccination. All receptors come from a man younger than 30 who received the YFV17D yellow fever vaccine.

This clonotype has a handful of counts. The V gene is TRBV12-3 or TRBV12-4, the J gene TRBJ1-6; TRBD1 might be the D (6 bases). Trimming stripped 6 bases from V and 2 bases from J, with 14 bases between. The CDR3 runs to 16 residues. Here the CDR3 reads CASSPRGDTYNSPLHF. The CDR3 DNA follows: TGTGCCAGCAGCCCGAGGGGGGATACCTATAATTCACCCCTCCACTTT.

The chain recombines TRBV7-9 with TRBJ1-2; 7 bases line up with TRBD1. CDR3 size: 17 residues. V was clipped by 5 bases and J by 8 bases; unmatched bases: 20. Germline values: CDR1 SEHNR, CDR2 FQNEAQ (reference sequence). The CDR3 coding sequence is TGTGCCAGCAGCGTCAGAGACAGGGAGCCGCGCCGGGGGGGCTACACCTTC. Residues: CASSVRDREPRRGGYTF. The full variable domain, rest sourced from reference TRBV7-9 and TRBJ1-2, is DTGVSQNPRHKITKRGQNVTFRCDPISEHNRLYWYRQTLGQGPEFLTYFQNEAQLEKSRLLSDRFSAERPKGSFSTLEIQRTEQGDSAMYLCASSVRDREPRRGGYTFGSGTRLTVV.

V gene TRBV5-6 combines with J gene TRBJ2-2; 7 nucleotides line up with TRBD1. CDR3 length equals 16 residues. Germline CDR1 is SGHDT and CDR2 is YYEEEE. V shed 3 bases, J shed 4 bases, and the junction held 9 bases outside the gene matches. CDR3 protein: CASSSYRGSGTGELFF. The DNA for the CDR3 is TGTGCCAGCAGCTCTTACAGGGGATCCGGCACCGGGGAGCTGTTTTTT.